The 22 T cell receptor beta chains below come from one sample, sequenced in a study of shared clonotypes between healthy human individuals. Profiling relied on immunoSEQ multiplex PCR, and the TCRdb table lists in-frame clones only, not all of them. This sample carries approximately 2.4 million clones, about 94% of them seen once, and the ten largest clones take approximately 0.13%. The sequencing sample was made of naive CD4+ T cells sorted from blood. Subset reported: CD45RA+ positively selected. The receptors shown here come from a young man in good health.

The chain is built from TRBV18 and TRBJ1-5; 7 positions agree with TRBD1. The CDR3 consists of 15 residues. CDR1 is KGHSH and CDR2 is LQKENI in the germline V gene. The trim removed 4 bases at V and 4 bases at J, leaving 7 bases unmatched. In DNA, the CDR3 is TGTGCCAGCTCACTCACCTGGACAGGAAATCAGCCCCAGCATTTT. This translates into CASSLTWTGNQPQHF.

The CDR3 protein is CASSPRTGQNTGELFF. The CDR3, as DNA: TGTGCCAGCAGCCCGAGGACAGGGCAGAACACCGGGGAGCTGTTTTTT. J is TRBJ2-2 and V is TRBV7-2, with 8 bases fitting TRBD1. From germline, CDR1 is SGHTA and CDR2 FQGNSA. The CDR3 loop spans 16 amino acids. V shed 5 bases and J 1 base; nucleotides not matched to a gene: 6.

The J gene is TRBJ2-4, the V gene TRBV19, with 7 bases aligning to TRBD1. Germline V CDR1 and CDR2: LNHDA, SQIVND (reference sequence). The CDR3 is 18 residues long. V dropped 0 bases and J dropped 4; count of bases not matched to a gene: 12. In DNA, the CDR3 is TGTGCCAGTAGTATAGATCCGGGGACAGAGTCCTCAAAAAACATTCAGTACTTC. Its protein product is CASSIDPGTESSKNIQYF.

V gene TRBV2 combines with J gene TRBJ1-2; D remains unclear. Germline values: CDR1 SNHLY, CDR2 FYNNEI. Trimming shortened V by 2 bases and J by 5 bases, and 18 bases separated the two germline ends. The CDR3 is 16 residues long. CDR3 bases: TGTGCCAGCAGTGAACAATCCAGGTCAACCCATTATGGCTACACCTTC. This codes for CASSEQSRSTHYGYTF.

The chain couples TRBV11-3 to TRBJ2-1, with D possibly being TRBD1 (6 bases). The CDR3 contains 15 residues. V dropped 5 bases and J dropped 6 bases, with 17 bases sitting between them. Germline values: CDR1 SGHNT, CDR2 YENEEA. CDR3 amino acids: CASSTTRQASNEQFF. In DNA form, the CDR3 reads TGTGCCAGCAGCACGACTCGACAGGCTTCCAATGAGCAGTTCTTC.

V and J are TRBV28 and TRBJ1-2; D possibly corresponds to TRBD1 (5 bases). The CDR3 covers 13 residues. V was trimmed by 6 bases and J by 0 bases, leaving 8 bases between them. From germline, CDR1 is MDHEN and CDR2 SYDVKM. The DNA of the CDR3 is TGTGCCAGCAGCAGACAGTCTAACTATGGCTACACCTTC. Amino acid sequence: CASSRQSNYGYTF.

In regard to this clone: Additional DNA sequences in this sample encode the identical CDR3. The chain employs TRBV5-1 and TRBJ1-6; 9 bases are shared with TRBD1. The germline gives CDR1 SGHRS, CDR2 YFSETQ. CDR3 size: 14 residues. Unmatched junction bases numbered 2, after V lost 2 bases and J lost 8 bases. CDR3 nucleotide sequence: TGCGCCAGCAGCTTACGGACAGGGGATTCACCCCTCCACTTT. This sequence encodes CASSLRTGDSPLHF.

This clone has just a few counts. The V and J genes are TRBV19 and TRBJ2-7, with no clear D. CDR1 and CDR2 from the germline V gene are LNHDA and SQIVND (reference sequence). Trimming removed 10 bases from V and 5 bases from J, with 9 bases in between. The CDR3 sequence is 10 residues long. In DNA form, the CDR3 reads TGTGCCAACCTTCGCCACGAGCAGTACTTC. This encodes CANLRHEQYF.

The chain couples TRBV5-1 to TRBJ2-2; D remains ambiguous. V was pared by 0 bases and J by 5 bases, with 8 bases between. Germline V gene lookup returns CDR1 SGHRS and CDR2 YFSETQ. The length of the CDR3 is 14 residues. The CDR3 DNA follows: TGCGCCAGCAGCTTGGATCCAGGTACCGGGGAGCTGTTTTTT. The encoded protein is CASSLDPGTGELFF.

The chain employs TRBV6-1 and TRBJ2-4, with D perhaps TRBD1 (5 bases). V dropped 1 base and J dropped 2 bases, with 9 bases sitting between them. Germline CDR1 reads MNHNS; CDR2 reads SASEGT. The CDR3 loop spans 15 amino acids. The CDR3 DNA is TGTGCCAGCAGTGAAGGGCAGGACACCAAAAACATTCAGTACTTC. Amino acid sequence: CASSEGQDTKNIQYF.

The CDR3 DNA is TGCGCCAGCAGCCAAGATCAGGGAGGGAGGGCCTGGAGGGAGCTGTTTTTT. Translation: CASSQDQGGRAWRELFF. The chain carries TRBV4-3 and TRBJ2-2; 7 bases align to TRBD2. Unmatched junction bases numbered 13, after V lost 0 bases and J lost 9 bases. This CDR3 has 17 residues. The germline V gene encodes CDR1 LGHNA and CDR2 YSLEER.

Notes on this clone: Other nucleotide sequences in the sample specify the same CDR3. The CDR3 is CASSLSYGYTF. CDR3 nucleotides: TGTGCCAGCAGTTTATCCTATGGCTACACCTTC. The V gene is TRBV28, the J gene TRBJ1-2; D remains unclear. The CDR3 covers 11 residues. Germline CDR1 is MDHEN and CDR2 is SYDVKM. V lost 1 base to trimming and J lost 4 bases, with 1 base between them.

V gene TRBV28 combines with J gene TRBJ2-7, with 7 nucleotides matching TRBD1. The V gene's germline CDR1 is MDHEN and CDR2 SYDVKM. The CDR3 totals 13 residues. V lost 6 bases, J lost 1 base, and 3 bases stayed unmatched. The CDR3 region has the DNA TGTGCCAGCAGACAACAGGGGTCCTACGAGCAGTACTTC. Translated: CASRQQGSYEQYF.

The genes are TRBV7-8 and TRBJ1-1; D is unclear. Trimming removed 3 bases from V and 0 bases from J, with 14 bases in between. This CDR3 spans 16 amino acids. Germline lookup yields CDR1 SGHVS and CDR2 FQNEAQ. The CDR3 bases are TGTGCCAGCAGCTTCGGACCACAGACTTTGAACACTGAAGCTTTCTTT. Residues: CASSFGPQTLNTEAFF.

This chain uses TRBV11-2 with TRBJ2-1; 11 nucleotides match TRBD2. Germline CDR1 is SGHAT and CDR2 is FQNNGV. The CDR3 extends over 16 amino acids. After removal of 2 bases from V and 8 bases from J, the junction contained 8 bases not matched to a gene. In DNA form, the CDR3 reads TGTGCCAGCAGCTTAATTAGCGGGAGGGTAGGGGATGAGCAGTTCTTC. Encoded protein: CASSLISGRVGDEQFF.

The chain has TRBV5-4 and TRBJ2-5; D may be TRBD2 (5 bases). V was clipped by 0 bases and J by 5 bases, with 14 bases between them. Germline V gives CDR1 SGHNT, CDR2 YYREEE (reference sequence). CDR3 length: 15 amino acids. CDR3 region: CASSLGGRWEETQYF. The CDR3 nucleotides are TGTGCCAGCAGCTTGGGCGGGCGGTGGGAGGAGACCCAGTACTTC.

The chain uses TRBV30 and TRBJ2-7; 7 nucleotides align to TRBD1. V shed 5 bases and J 2 bases; nucleotides not matched to a gene: 3. The germline CDR1 and CDR2 sequences are GTSNPN and SVGIG (reference sequence). The CDR3 is made up of 12 amino acids. The CDR3 loop reads CAWGQEAYEQYF. The CDR3 bases are TGTGCCTGGGGACAGGAGGCCTACGAGCAGTACTTC.

The CDR3: CASSLVAGGLLDEQFF. The CDR3 DNA follows: TGCGCCAGCAGCTTGGTTGCGGGGGGTCTCTTGGATGAGCAGTTCTTC. The J gene is TRBJ2-1, the V gene TRBV5-1; 8 bases are a match to TRBD2. V shed 0 bases, J shed 8 bases, and the junction held 10 bases outside the gene matches. Germline V gene sequence: CDR1 SGHRS, CDR2 YFSETQ. This CDR3 has 16 residues.

The chain's CDR3 is CASGQDQETQYF. CDR3 DNA: TGTGCCAGCGGCCAGGATCAAGAGACCCAGTACTTC. The chain combines TRBV2 with TRBJ2-5; D remains ambiguous. CDR1 and CDR2 (germline): SNHLY, FYNNEI. This CDR3 is built from 12 residues. Deletions cut 8 bases from V and 2 bases from J, with 9 bases between.

This chain links TRBV7-2 with TRBJ1-1; 7 nucleotides line up with TRBD1. V lost 0 bases to trimming and J lost 5 bases; unmatched junction nucleotides: 3. The CDR3 has 14 amino acids. CDR1 is SGHTA and CDR2 is FQGNSA in the germline V gene. The CDR3 DNA reads as TGTGCCAGCAGCTTAGCCCCAGGGGGGACTGAAGCTTTCTTT. Encoded protein: CASSLAPGGTEAFF.

J is TRBJ2-7 and V is TRBV11-2, with D possibly being TRBD1 or TRBD2 (6 bases each). Trimming stripped 2 bases from V and 3 bases from J, with 14 bases between. This CDR3 contains 15 residues. CDR1 SGHAT and CDR2 FQNNGV come from the germline V gene. The CDR3 bases are TGTGCCAGCAGCTTATCGGGGGCGGCGGTCTACGAGCAGTACTTC. This codes for CASSLSGAAVYEQYF.

V gene TRBV5-4 combines with J gene TRBJ2-7, with TRBD1 as a possible D gene (5 bases). This CDR3 has 13 amino acids. CDR1 and CDR2 (germline): SGHNT, YYREEE (reference sequence). Between the trimmed V and J ends, which lost 4 bases and 5 bases, there was a span of 13 bases. Written as DNA, the CDR3 is TGTGCCAGCAGCGTGAACAGGTTGGACGAGCAGTACTTC. This gives the protein CASSVNRLDEQYF.